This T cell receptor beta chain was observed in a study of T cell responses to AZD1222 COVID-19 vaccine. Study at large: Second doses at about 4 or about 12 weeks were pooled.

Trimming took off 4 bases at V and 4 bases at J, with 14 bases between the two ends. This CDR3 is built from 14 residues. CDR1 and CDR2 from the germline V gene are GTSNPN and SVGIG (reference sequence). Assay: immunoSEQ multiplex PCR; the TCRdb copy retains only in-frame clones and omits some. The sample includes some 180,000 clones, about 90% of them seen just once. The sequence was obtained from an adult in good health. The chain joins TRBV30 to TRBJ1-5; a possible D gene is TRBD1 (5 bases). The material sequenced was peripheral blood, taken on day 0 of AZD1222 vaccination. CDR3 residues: CAWTSGTGNQPQHF. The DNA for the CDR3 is TGTGCCTGGACTTCCGGGACGGGGAATCAGCCCCAGCATTTT.